The next 27 T cell receptor beta chains were all read from a single sample in a study of breast tumors, draining lymph nodes, adjacent tissues. Breast cancer patients provided tissue from their axillary draining lymph nodes. One entry per CDR3 protein, called by TCRdb with MiXCR from the multiplex PCR reads. This sample has approximately 210,000 distinct CDR3 sequences; roughly 32% occur once, and the top ten carry 1.4%. The sample was axillary lymph node tissue. These receptors were obtained from a female donor with breast cancer. Some clones in this sample may be carry-over from other donors' samples.

The V call is TRBV27, the J call TRBJ2-7; D not resolved. Germline lookup yields CDR1 MNHEY and CDR2 SMNVEV (reference sequence). V lost 2 bases and J lost 6, with 14 bases in between. This CDR3 contains 14 residues. CDR3 bases: TGTGCCAGCAGTTTAGGGCCGTTCGCTATCGAGCAGTACTTC. It codes for CASSLGPFAIEQYF.

Comments on this clonotype: At one boundary the junction diverges from the germline segment, which might be a read error. The rearrangement joins TRBV9 to TRBJ2-7; TRBD2 is a possible D gene (5 bases). The closer fit of TRBJ2-1 to the DNA end suggests the J call may be wrong. Germline CDR1 and CDR2: SGDLS and YYNGEE. The CDR3 is made up of 16 amino acids. The CDR3 is CASSVGGWCSYNAQFF. CDR3 DNA: TGTGCCAGCAGCGTAGGAGGGTGGTGCTCCTACAATGCGCAGTTCTTC.

V is TRBV6-5 and J is TRBJ1-3, with D possibly matching TRBD1 (5 bases). The germline V gene encodes CDR1 MNHEY and CDR2 SVGAGI. V lost 5 bases and J lost 1, with 6 bases in between. The CDR3 length is 13 residues. The CDR3 here is CASSTGSGNTIYF. As DNA, the CDR3 is TGTGCCAGCAGTACAGGTTCTGGAAACACCATATATTTT.

This clonotype was observed many times. This may be a read error: a much more frequent sequence differs by one nucleotide. The chain combines TRBV7-9 with TRBJ1-2; 7 bases are shared with TRBD1. J gave up 8 bases and V 4 bases, and 7 bases lay outside the gene matches. The CDR3 loop spans 13 amino acids. Germline assignment: CDR1 SEHNR and CDR2 FQNEAQ (reference sequence). The CDR3 DNA reads TGTGCCAGCAGCTCTACGGACAGGTGGGGCTACACCTTC. Its translation: CASSSTDRWGYTF.

This clonotype was recorded at least ten times. The rearrangement links TRBV4-1 to TRBJ2-7; a possible D gene is TRBD2 (6 bases). This CDR3 is built from 13 residues. Germline-derived CDR1 and CDR2 are MGHRA and YSYEKL. The V end lost 3 bases, the J end lost 3 bases, and 9 bases lay between the germline ends. The CDR3 loop is CASSHGTYYEQYF. In DNA, the CDR3 is TGCGCCAGCAGCCATGGGACTTACTACGAGCAGTACTTC.

In its sample, this clonotype was seen many times. The chain uses TRBV30 and TRBJ2-7; 14 nucleotides match TRBD2. Germline V CDR1 and CDR2: GTSNPN, SVGIG (reference sequence). The CDR3 loop spans 14 amino acids. Trimming took 7 bases from V and 6 from J; bases not matched to a gene: 8. The CDR3 spells CASRWTSGRSEQYF. DNA for the CDR3: TGTGCCTCTCGATGGACTAGCGGGAGGAGCGAGCAGTACTTC.

The gene calls are TRBV6-4 and TRBJ1-5, with 7 bases aligning to TRBD1. V lost 5 bases to trimming and J lost 2 bases; unmatched junction nucleotides: 3. The germline CDR1 and CDR2 sequences are MRHNA and SNTAGT. This CDR3 contains 14 residues. In DNA form, the CDR3 reads TGTGCCAGCAGTACAGGGGAAGGCAATCAGCCCCAGCATTTT. This gives the protein CASSTGEGNQPQHF.

The sample holds many counts of this clonotype. This sequence joins TRBV6-1 and TRBJ2-7; TRBD2 aligns across 7 bases. Germline CDR1 reads MNHNS; CDR2 reads SASEGT. J was trimmed by 3 bases and V by 7 bases; bases with no gene match: 9. CDR3 length: 14 residues. DNA for the CDR3: TGTGCCAGCATTGGGGACGGGGGGATCTACGAGCAGTACTTC. This sequence encodes CASIGDGGIYEQYF.

In this sample, this clonotype turned up many times. The rearrangement joins TRBV24-1 to TRBJ2-7; tentatively, D is TRBD1 (5 bases). CDR3 length equals 13 residues. Germline assignment: CDR1 KGHDR and CDR2 SFDVKD. The ends were cut back, 4 bases at V and 5 bases at J, with 11 bases in the middle. The CDR3 reads CATSDQGAHEQYF. The CDR3 nucleotides read TGTGCCACCAGTGACCAGGGTGCCCACGAGCAGTACTTC.

Regarding this clonotype: Lacking the conserved final phenylalanine or tryptophan, this CDR3 likely reflects a read error. This sequence joins TRBV6-1 and TRBJ1-2, with 7 bases that match TRBD1. The germline V gene encodes CDR1 MNHNS and CDR2 SASEGT. V shed 2 bases and J 0 bases; nucleotides not matched to a gene: 12. This CDR3 has 18 amino acids. Here the CDR3 DNA reads TGTGCCAGCAGTGAAATGTGGACAGGTACTCTAGCTAACTATGGCTACACCCTC. Translating gives CASSEMWTGTLANYGYTL.

V gene TRBV5-4 combines with J gene TRBJ2-1, with D possibly being TRBD2 (6 bases). The length of the CDR3 is 17 residues. The germline V gene encodes CDR1 SGHNT and CDR2 YYREEE (reference sequence). Trimming stripped 0 bases from V and 9 bases from J, with 22 bases between. CDR3 loop: CASSLGPPLASAFEQFF. For the CDR3, the DNA is TGTGCCAGCAGCTTGGGGCCCCCCCTGGCTAGCGCTTTTGAGCAGTTCTTC. Using reference TRBV5-4 and TRBJ2-1 for the parts outside the CDR3, the full variable domain is ETGVTQSPTHLIKTRGQQVTLRCSSQSGHNTVSWYQQALGQGPQFIFQYYREEENGRGNFPPRFSGLQFPNYSSELNVNALELDDSALYLCASSLGPPLASAFEQFFGPGTRLTVL.

This clonotype was seen many times. This chain connects TRBV5-4 to TRBJ2-7; TRBD2 matches at 8 bases. CDR3 size: 18 residues. Germline lookup yields CDR1 SGHNT and CDR2 YYREEE (reference sequence). V shed 0 bases, J shed 4 bases, and the junction held 15 bases outside the gene matches. The CDR3 nucleotides read TGTGCCAGCAGCTTGGGGGGGAAACGGGAGGGCCGGGGTTACGAGCAGTACTTC. Residues: CASSLGGKREGRGYEQYF.

In DNA form, the CDR3 reads TGCAGTGCCGCGGGGCTAGGGGACACTGAAGCTTTCTTT. It is translated as CSAAGLGDTEAFF. The rearrangement joins TRBV20-1 to TRBJ1-1, with a tentative D call TRBD1 (5 bases). V was trimmed by 6 bases and J by 3 bases, leaving 14 bases between them. Germline V CDR1 and CDR2: DFQATT, SNEGSKA (reference sequence). The CDR3 spans 13 residues.

There are many counts of this clonotype. A much larger clone differs by one base, so this may be a read error. This sequence joins TRBV11-3 and TRBJ2-5, with 7 bases aligning to TRBD1. In germline, CDR1 is SGHNT, CDR2 YENEEA. There are 15 residues in the CDR3. V gave up 4 bases and J gave up 2 bases; unmatched junction bases: 7. The CDR3, as DNA: TGTGCCAGCAGCTCCACAGACAGGGCACAAGAGACCCAGTACTTC. Translating gives CASSSTDRAQETQYF.

This clonotype was observed at least ten times. This chain joins TRBV4-3 and TRBJ2-6; D not resolved. The germline gives CDR1 LGHNA, CDR2 YSLEER. CDR3 length: 16 residues. Trimming removed 6 bases from V and 3 bases from J, with 15 bases in between. The CDR3 here is CASSFNDLGGANVLTF. In nucleotides, the CDR3 is TGCGCCAGCAGTTTCAACGACTTGGGTGGGGCCAACGTCCTGACTTTC.

CDR3 amino acids: CASEDRVNTGELSSGANVLTF. In nucleotides, the CDR3 is TGTGCCAGCGAAGACAGGGTGAACACCGGGGAGCTGTCTTCTGGGGCCAACGTCCTGACTTTC. The rearrangement links TRBV2 to TRBJ2-6; 7 nucleotides line up with TRBD1. With 8 bases clipped from V and 1 base from J, the junction kept 23 bases outside the gene matches. The CDR3 has 21 amino acids. Germline CDR1 and CDR2: SNHLY and FYNNEI.

As concerns this clonotype: One base away lies a much larger clone, so this may be a sequencing read error. J is TRBJ2-7 and V is TRBV9, with 10 bases matching TRBD2. Germline CDR1 and CDR2: SGDLS and YYNGEE. The CDR3 is 14 residues long. The CDR3 region has the DNA TGTGCCAGCAGCGTCGCTCTAGCGGGAGCCGAGCAGTCCTTC. Its translation: CASSVALAGAEQSF.

Ten or more counts support this clonotype. The rearrangement joins TRBV10-3 to TRBJ2-6; 9 bases agree with TRBD1. V lost 10 bases to trimming and J lost 6 bases; unmatched junction nucleotides: 16. Germline V lookup: CDR1 ENHRY, CDR2 SYGVKD. This CDR3 region has 17 residues. CDR3 sequence: CATGGTGSMVEANVLTF. The CDR3 DNA follows: TGTGCCACTGGGGGGACAGGGAGCATGGTAGAGGCCAACGTCCTGACTTTC.

This clonotype appeared many times. The rearrangement joins TRBV20-1 to TRBJ2-1, with 7 bases that match TRBD2. V lost 6 bases, J lost 0 bases, and 11 bases stayed unmatched. There are 16 residues in the CDR3. In germline, CDR1 is DFQATT, CDR2 SNEGSKA (reference sequence). CDR3 residues: CSAAGFLPTSYNEQFF. The CDR3 nucleotides read TGCAGTGCAGCGGGGTTCCTACCAACCTCCTACAATGAGCAGTTCTTC.

Notes on this clonotype: The DNA is left out, because the CDR3 cannot be placed on it with certainty; the CDR3 is given as TCRdb lists it. The CDR3 is CASSIYLCSVDTGTGELFF. This chain uses TRBV7-2 with TRBJ2-2; the table names TRBD1, a call not compared with the DNA. The CDR3 is 19 residues long, counting both termini. CDR1 SGHTA and CDR2 FQGNSA come from the germline V gene.

V is TRBV7-2 and J is TRBJ2-3; D might be TRBD1 (6 bases). V was trimmed by 5 bases and J by 3 bases, leaving 12 bases between them. The CDR3 has 14 amino acids. CDR1 and CDR2 (germline): SGHTA, FQGNSA. The CDR3 DNA reads as TGTGCCAGCAGCCGGGAAAGGGGGACAGATACGCAGTATTTT. Protein sequence: CASSRERGTDTQYF.

This sequence joins TRBV5-6 and TRBJ2-3, with 7 positions matching TRBD2. The CDR3 spans 15 residues. V was clipped by 2 bases and J by 3 bases; unmatched bases: 6. CDR1 is SGHDT, CDR2 YYEEEE, per germline. The CDR3, as DNA: TGTGCCAGCAGCTTTGGCGGGGGTGGGACAGATACGCAGTATTTT. Translating gives CASSFGGGGTDTQYF.

CDR3 sequence reads: CASSLARGRAGTQHF. CDR3 DNA sequence: TGTGCCAGCAGCTTAGCCAGGGGGCGTGCAGGTACGCAGCATTTT. The V call is TRBV7-2, the J call TRBJ2-3; 8 bases are shared with TRBD1. Matching the DNA end better, TRBJ1-5 makes the J call doubtful. Germline-derived CDR1 and CDR2 are SGHTA and FQGNSA. The CDR3 loop spans 15 amino acids.

There are many counts of this clonotype. This chain connects TRBV19 to TRBJ2-2; 10 nucleotides agree with TRBD1. The CDR3 extends over 18 amino acids. Germline V gene data show CDR1 as LNHDA and CDR2 as SQIVND (reference sequence). With V trimmed by 6 bases and J by 6 bases, 16 bases remained unmatched. The CDR3 spells CASSHQGAGQGYPGELFF. CDR3 sequence (DNA): TGTGCCAGTAGCCACCAAGGGGCGGGACAGGGGTATCCCGGGGAGCTGTTTTTT.

In its sample, this clonotype was seen many times. A much larger clonotype is one base distant, so this may be a read error. V is TRBV12-3 or TRBV12-4 and J is TRBJ2-7; tentatively, D is TRBD2 (6 bases). There are 11 residues in the CDR3. V dropped 6 bases and J dropped 6 bases, with 9 bases sitting between them. The CDR3 protein is CASRHGSEQYF. CDR3 DNA sequence: TGTGCCAGCAGGCACGGGAGCGAGCAGTACTTC.

This clonotype was seen a handful of times. A much larger clone lies a single base off, so this may be a read error. The chain has TRBV6-6 and TRBJ2-7, with 8 bases aligning to TRBD1. J lost 2 bases, V lost 5 bases, and 5 bases had no gene match. The germline V gene encodes CDR1 MNHNY and CDR2 SVGAGI (reference sequence). The CDR3 loop spans 14 amino acids. The CDR3 DNA sequence: TGTGCCAGCAGTCAGGACAGGGCCCCCTACGAGCAGTACTTC. It specifies CASSQDRAPYEQYF.

This clonotype has at least ten counts. V and J are TRBV27 and TRBJ2-7; unclear D gene. The length of the CDR3 is 11 residues. Germline CDR1 reads MNHEY; CDR2 reads SMNVEV (reference sequence). Deletions cut 10 bases from V and 0 bases from J, with 7 bases between. The CDR3 DNA reads TGTGCCACCTCCAGCTCCTACGAGCAGTACTTC. This sequence encodes CATSSSYEQYF.